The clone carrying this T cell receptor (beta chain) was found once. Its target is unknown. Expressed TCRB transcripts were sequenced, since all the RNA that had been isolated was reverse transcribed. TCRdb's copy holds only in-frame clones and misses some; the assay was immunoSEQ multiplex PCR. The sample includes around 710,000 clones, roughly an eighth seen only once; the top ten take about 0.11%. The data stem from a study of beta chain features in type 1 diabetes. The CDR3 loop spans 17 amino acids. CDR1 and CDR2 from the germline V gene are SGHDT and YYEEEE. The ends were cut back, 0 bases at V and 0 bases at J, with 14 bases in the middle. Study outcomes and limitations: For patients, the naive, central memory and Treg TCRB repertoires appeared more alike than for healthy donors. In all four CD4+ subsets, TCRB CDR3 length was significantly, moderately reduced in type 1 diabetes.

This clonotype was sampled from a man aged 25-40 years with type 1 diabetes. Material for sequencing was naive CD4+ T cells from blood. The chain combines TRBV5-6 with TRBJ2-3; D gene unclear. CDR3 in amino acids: CASSLDVLSRSTDTQYF. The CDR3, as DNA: TGTGCCAGCAGCTTGGACGTCCTCTCGCGGAGCACAGATACGCAGTATTTT.